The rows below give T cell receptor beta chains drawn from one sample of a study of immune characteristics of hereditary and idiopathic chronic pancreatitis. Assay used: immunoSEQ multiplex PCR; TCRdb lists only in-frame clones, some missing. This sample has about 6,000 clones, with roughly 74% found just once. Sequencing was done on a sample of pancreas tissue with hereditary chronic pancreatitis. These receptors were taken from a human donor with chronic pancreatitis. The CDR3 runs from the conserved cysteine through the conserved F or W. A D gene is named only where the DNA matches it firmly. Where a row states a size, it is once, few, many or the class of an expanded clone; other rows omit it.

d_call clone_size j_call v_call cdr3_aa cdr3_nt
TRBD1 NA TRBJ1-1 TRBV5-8 CASSDRQGGNTEAFF TGTGCCAGCAGCGATCGACAGGGAGGGAACACTGAAGCTTTCTTT
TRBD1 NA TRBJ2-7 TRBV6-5 CASTLDRDDEQYF TGTGCCAGCACCCTGGACAGGGATGACGAGCAGTACTTC
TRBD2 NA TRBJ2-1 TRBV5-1 CASSLEAWGLAGDSYNEQFF TGCGCCAGCAGCTTGGAGGCTTGGGGACTAGCGGGGGACTCCTACAATGAGCAGTTCTTC
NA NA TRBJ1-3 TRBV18 CASSPGRASGNTIYF TGTGCCAGCTCTCCTGGACGGGCATCTGGAAACACCATATATTTT
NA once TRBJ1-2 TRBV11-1 CASSQPGQNYGYTF TGTGCCAGCAGCCAACCGGGCCAAAACTATGGCTACACCTTC
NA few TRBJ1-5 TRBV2 CASSTDNQPQHF TGTGCCAGCAGTACGGACAATCAGCCCCAGCATTTT
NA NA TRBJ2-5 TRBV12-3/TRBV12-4 CASTRTEETQYF TGTGCCAGCACCAGGACAGAAGAGACCCAGTACTTC
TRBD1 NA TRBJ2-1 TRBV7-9 CASSFNPGQGHNEQFF TGTGCCAGCAGCTTTAATCCGGGACAGGGACACAATGAGCAGTTCTTC
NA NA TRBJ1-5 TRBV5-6 CASSMQRRNQPQHF TGTGCCAGCAGCATGCAAAGGAGGAATCAGCCCCAGCATTTT
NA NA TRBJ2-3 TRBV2 CASSEGQGADTQYF TGTGCCAGCAGTGAAGGTCAGGGAGCAGATACGCAGTATTTT
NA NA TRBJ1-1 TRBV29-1 CSVGGWTEAFF TGCAGCGTTGGAGGGTGGACTGAAGCTTTCTTT
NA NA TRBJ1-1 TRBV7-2 CASSPRVGGTEAFF TGTGCCAGCAGCCCTCGGGTGGGGGGGACTGAAGCTTTCTTT
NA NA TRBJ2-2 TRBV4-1 CASSRVEAGELFF TGCGCCAGCAGCCGCGTCGAGGCAGGGGAGCTGTTTTTT
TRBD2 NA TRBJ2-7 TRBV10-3 CAISESASGGAYEQYF TGTGCCATCAGTGAGTCAGCTAGCGGGGGGGCTTACGAGCAGTACTTC
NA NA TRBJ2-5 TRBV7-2 CASATGRAQETQYF TGTGCCAGCGCTACAGGCAGGGCCCAAGAGACCCAGTACTTC
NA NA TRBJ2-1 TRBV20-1 CSAWDNEQFF TGCAGTGCTTGGGACAATGAGCAGTTCTTC
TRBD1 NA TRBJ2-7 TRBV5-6 CASSSFTGAHSYEQYF TGTGCCAGCAGCTCCTTCACAGGGGCCCACTCCTACGAGCAGTACTTC
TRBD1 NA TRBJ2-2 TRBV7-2 CASSSRPTGGGGELFF TGTGCCAGCAGCTCGAGGCCGACAGGGGGGGGCGGGGAGCTGTTTTTT
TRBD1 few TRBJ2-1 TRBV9 CASSVEQGSTNEQFF TGTGCCAGCAGCGTAGAACAGGGGTCCACAAATGAGCAGTTCTTC
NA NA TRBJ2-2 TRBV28 CASSARGGKTGELFF TGTGCCAGCAGTGCCAGGGGGGGAAAGACCGGGGAGCTGTTTTTT
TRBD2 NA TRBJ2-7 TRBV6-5 CASSLQRGGVYEQYF TGTGCCAGCAGTCTACAGCGGGGGGGTGTCTACGAGCAGTACTTC
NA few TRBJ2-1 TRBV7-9 CASSWIMNRDPLYNEQFF TGTGCCAGCAGCTGGATAATGAACCGGGATCCCCTCTACAATGAGCAGTTCTTC
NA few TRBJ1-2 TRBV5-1 CASSLQGYGYTF TGCGCCAGCAGCTTACAGGGCTATGGCTACACCTTC
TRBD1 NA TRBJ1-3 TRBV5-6 CASTDRAAGNTIYF TGTGCCAGCACGGACAGGGCGGCTGGAAACACCATATATTTT
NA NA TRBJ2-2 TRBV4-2 CASSQDPEGSTGELFF TGTGCCAGCAGCCAAGATCCGGAGGGGTCCACCGGGGAGCTGTTTTTT
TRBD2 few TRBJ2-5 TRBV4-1 CASSQEWLAGGPVETQYF TGCGCCAGCAGCCAAGAATGGCTAGCGGGGGGGCCGGTAGAGACCCAGTACTTC
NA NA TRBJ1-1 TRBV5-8 CASSLEGRRMNTEAFF TGTGCCAGCAGCTTGGAGGGACGGCGGATGAACACTGAAGCTTTCTTT
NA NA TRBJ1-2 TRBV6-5 CASGLTVFYGYTF TGTGCCAGCGGGTTGACAGTCTTCTATGGCTACACCTTC
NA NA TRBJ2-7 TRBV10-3 CAISREGSSYEQYF TGTGCCATCAGTCGAGAGGGGAGCTCCTACGAGCAGTACTTC
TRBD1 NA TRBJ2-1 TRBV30 CAWATGGNNEQFF TGTGCCTGGGCGACAGGGGGGAACAATGAGCAGTTCTTC
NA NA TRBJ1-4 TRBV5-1 CASRAGSTSTNEKLFF TGCGCCAGCAGAGCCGGATCGACTTCAACTAATGAAAAACTGTTTTTT
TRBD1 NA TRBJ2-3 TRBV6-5 CASRHRGRTDTQYF TGTGCCAGCAGACACAGGGGGCGCACAGATACGCAGTATTTT
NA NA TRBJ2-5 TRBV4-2 CASSQDIRETQYF TGTGCCAGCAGCCAAGATATCCGGGAGACCCAGTACTTC
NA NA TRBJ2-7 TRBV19 CASAPGRNYEQYF TGTGCCAGTGCACCGGGACGCAACTACGAGCAGTACTTC
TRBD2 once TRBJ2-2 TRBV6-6 CASSSTGGHGGELFF TGTGCCAGCAGTTCTACGGGGGGGCACGGCGGGGAGCTGTTTTTT
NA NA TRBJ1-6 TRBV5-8 CASSLFPAYSPLHF TGTGCCAGCAGCTTATTCCCCGCTTATTCACCCCTCCACTTT
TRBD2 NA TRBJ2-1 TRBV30 CAWSNGLAVNEQFF TGTGCCTGGAGTAACGGACTAGCGGTTAATGAGCAGTTCTTC
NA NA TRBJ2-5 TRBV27 CASSLSGNQETQYF TGTGCCAGCAGTTTATCGGGGAACCAAGAGACCCAGTACTTC
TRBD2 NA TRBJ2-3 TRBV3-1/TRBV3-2 CASSPGRADTDTQYF TGTGCCAGCAGCCCTGGGAGGGCAGACACAGATACGCAGTATTTT
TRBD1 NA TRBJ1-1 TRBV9 CASSLGQPGTEAFF TGTGCCAGCAGCCTGGGACAGCCTGGCACTGAAGCTTTCTTT
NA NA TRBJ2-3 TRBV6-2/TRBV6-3 CASSWTPISSTDTQYF TGTGCCAGCAGTTGGACACCCATCTCTAGCACAGATACGCAGTATTTT
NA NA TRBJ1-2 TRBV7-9 CASSPGDRGYTF TGTGCCAGCAGCCCCGGGGATAGGGGCTACACCTTC
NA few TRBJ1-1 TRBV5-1 CASSLRGTTEAFF TGCGCCAGCAGCTTGCGGGGGACAACTGAAGCTTTCTTT
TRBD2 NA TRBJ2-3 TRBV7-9 CASSWTSGTDTQYF TGTGCCAGCAGCTGGACTAGCGGCACAGATACGCAGTATTTT
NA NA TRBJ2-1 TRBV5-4 CATYSATYNEQFF TGTGCCACCTACTCCGCGACCTACAATGAGCAGTTCTTC
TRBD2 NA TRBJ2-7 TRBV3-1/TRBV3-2 CASSQDWGGEQYF TGTGCCAGCAGCCAAGATTGGGGGGGCGAGCAGTACTTC
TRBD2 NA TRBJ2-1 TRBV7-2 CASSLVSGAYNEQFF TGTGCCAGCAGCTTAGTTAGCGGGGCCTACAATGAGCAGTTCTTC
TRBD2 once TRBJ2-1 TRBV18 CASSPPLAGSSYNEQFF TGTGCCAGCTCACCACCTCTAGCGGGTAGCTCCTACAATGAGCAGTTCTTC